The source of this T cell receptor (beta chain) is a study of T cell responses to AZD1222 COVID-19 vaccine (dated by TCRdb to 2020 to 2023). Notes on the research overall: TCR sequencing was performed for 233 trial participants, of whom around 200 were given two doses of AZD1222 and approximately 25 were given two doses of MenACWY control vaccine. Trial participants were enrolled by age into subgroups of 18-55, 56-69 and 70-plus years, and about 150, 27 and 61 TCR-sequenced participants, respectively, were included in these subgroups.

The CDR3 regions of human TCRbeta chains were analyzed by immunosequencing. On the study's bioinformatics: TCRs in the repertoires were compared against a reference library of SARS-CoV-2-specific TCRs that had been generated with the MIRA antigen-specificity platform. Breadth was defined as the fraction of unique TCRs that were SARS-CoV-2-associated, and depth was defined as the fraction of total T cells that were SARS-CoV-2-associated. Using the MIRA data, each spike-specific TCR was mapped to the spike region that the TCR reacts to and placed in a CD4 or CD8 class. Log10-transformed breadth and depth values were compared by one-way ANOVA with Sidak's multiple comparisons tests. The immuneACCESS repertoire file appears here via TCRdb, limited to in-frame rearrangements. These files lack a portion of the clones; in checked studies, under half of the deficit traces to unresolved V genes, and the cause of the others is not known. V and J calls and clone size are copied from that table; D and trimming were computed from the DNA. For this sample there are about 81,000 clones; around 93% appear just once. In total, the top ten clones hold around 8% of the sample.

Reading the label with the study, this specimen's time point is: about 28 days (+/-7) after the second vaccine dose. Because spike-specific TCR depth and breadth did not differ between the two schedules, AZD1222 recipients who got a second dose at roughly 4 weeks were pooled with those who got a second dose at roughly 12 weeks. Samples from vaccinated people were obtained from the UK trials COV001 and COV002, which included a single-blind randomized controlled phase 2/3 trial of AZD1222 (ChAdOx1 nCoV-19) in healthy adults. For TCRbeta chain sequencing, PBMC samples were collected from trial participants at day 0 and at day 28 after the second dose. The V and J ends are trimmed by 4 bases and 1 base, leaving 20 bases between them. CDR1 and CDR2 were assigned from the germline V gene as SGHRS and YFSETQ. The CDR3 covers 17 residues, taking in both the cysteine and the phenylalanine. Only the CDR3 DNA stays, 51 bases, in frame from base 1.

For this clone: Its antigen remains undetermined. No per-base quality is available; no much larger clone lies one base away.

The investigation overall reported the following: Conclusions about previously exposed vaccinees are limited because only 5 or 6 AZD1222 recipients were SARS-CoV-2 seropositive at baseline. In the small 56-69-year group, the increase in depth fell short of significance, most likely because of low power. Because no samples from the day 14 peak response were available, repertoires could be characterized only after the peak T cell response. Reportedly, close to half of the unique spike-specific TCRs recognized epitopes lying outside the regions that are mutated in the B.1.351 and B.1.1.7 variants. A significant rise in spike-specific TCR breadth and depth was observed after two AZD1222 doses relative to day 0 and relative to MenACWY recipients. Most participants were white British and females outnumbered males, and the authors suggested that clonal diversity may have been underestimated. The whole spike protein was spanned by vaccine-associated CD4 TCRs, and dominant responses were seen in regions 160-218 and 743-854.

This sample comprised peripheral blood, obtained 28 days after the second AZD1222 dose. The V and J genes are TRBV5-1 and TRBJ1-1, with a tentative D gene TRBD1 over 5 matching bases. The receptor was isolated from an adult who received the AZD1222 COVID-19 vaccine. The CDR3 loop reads CASSLTAFRDGNTEAFF. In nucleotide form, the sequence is TGCGCCAGCAGCCTAACGGCATTCAGGGATGGGAACACTGAAGCTTTCTTT.